This T cell receptor (beta chain) was sequenced during a study of post-analysis software for immune sequencing data. Study information: The courses of disease that were included comprised relapsing-remitting, secondary progressive and progressive-relapsing multiple sclerosis.

Per germline, CDR1 SNHLY and CDR2 FYNNEI. V was pared by 5 bases and J by 5 bases, with 6 bases of the junction left unmatched. There are 14 residues in the CDR3. Unique molecular identifiers featured in each of the TCR beta cDNA libraries. TCRdb used MiXCR to reprocess the PCR reads, holding one entry per CDR3 protein. The repertoire has roughly 700,000 distinct CDR3 sequences, 30% of them found once; the top ten carry around 0.56%. This clonotype was counted between two and nine times. The antigen remains unidentified. Study observations and caveats: Analysis by F measure revealed that same-batch samples clustered strongly together. TRBV5-6, TRBV5-1 and TRBV20-1 belonged to a set of a handful of TRBV segments that were more frequent in patients than controls.

This rearrangement joins TRBV2 to TRBJ2-4; 7 bases agree with TRBD1. The source is a girl aged 10 to 17 with multiple sclerosis. Sequencing was done on a sample of blood. This chain's CDR3 is CASSPWDSQNIQYF. For the CDR3, the DNA is TGTGCCAGCAGTCCCTGGGACAGTCAAAACATTCAGTACTTC.